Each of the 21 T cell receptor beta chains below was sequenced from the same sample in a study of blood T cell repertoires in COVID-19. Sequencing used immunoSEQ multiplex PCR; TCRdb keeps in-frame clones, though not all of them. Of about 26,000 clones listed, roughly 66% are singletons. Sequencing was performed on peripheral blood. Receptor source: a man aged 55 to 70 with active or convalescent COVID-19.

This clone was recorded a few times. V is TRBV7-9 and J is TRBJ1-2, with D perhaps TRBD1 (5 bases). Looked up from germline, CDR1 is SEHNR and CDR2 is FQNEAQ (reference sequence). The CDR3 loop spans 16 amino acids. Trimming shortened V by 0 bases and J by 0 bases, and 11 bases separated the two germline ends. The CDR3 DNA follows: TGTGCCAGCAGCTTAGCTGCAGGGCCTACTAACTATGGCTACACCTTC. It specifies CASSLAAGPTNYGYTF. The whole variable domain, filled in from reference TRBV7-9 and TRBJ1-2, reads DTGVSQNPRHKITKRGQNVTFRCDPISEHNRLYWYRQTLGQGPEFLTYFQNEAQLEKSRLLSDRFSAERPKGSFSTLEIQRTEQGDSAMYLCASSLAAGPTNYGYTFGSGTRLTVV.

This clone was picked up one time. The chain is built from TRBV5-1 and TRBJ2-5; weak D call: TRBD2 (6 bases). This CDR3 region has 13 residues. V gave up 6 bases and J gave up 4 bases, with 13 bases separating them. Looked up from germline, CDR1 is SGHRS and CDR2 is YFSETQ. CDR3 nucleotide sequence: TGCGCCAGCACAACGGAGGGAGCAGAGACCCAGTACTTC. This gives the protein CASTTEGAETQYF.

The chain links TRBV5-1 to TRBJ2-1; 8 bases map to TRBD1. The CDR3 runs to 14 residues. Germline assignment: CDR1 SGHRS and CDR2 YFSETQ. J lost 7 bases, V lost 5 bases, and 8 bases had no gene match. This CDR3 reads CASRNTGGRNEQFF. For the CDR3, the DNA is TGCGCCAGCAGGAATACAGGGGGAAGAAATGAGCAGTTCTTC.

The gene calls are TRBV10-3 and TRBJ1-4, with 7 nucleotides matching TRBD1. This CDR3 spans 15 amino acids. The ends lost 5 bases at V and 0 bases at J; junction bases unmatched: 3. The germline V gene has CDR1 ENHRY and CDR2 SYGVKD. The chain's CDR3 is CAISNRGATNEKLFF. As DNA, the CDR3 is TGTGCCATCAGTAACAGGGGAGCAACTAATGAAAAACTGTTTTTT.

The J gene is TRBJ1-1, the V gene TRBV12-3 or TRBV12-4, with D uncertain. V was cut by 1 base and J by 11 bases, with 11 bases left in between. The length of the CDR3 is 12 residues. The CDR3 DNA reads TGTGCCAGCAGTTTAGACGGCTCGAGGGCTTTCTTT. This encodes CASSLDGSRAFF.

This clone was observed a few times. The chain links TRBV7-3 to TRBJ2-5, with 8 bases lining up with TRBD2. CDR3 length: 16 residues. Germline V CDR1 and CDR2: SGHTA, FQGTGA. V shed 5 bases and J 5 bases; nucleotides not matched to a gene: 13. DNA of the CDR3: TGTGCCAGCAGCCGGGCCTCTCGGGGGGGCCGCGAGACCCAGTACTTC. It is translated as CASSRASRGGRETQYF.

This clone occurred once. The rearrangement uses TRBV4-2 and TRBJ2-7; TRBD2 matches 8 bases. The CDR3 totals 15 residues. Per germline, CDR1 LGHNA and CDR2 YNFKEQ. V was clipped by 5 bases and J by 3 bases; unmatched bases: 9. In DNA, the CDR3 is TGTGCCAGCAGCGCAAGCGGGGGCATGGTCTACGAGCAGTACTTC. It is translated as CASSASGGMVYEQYF.

The CDR3 bases are TGTGCCAGCAGCTTATGGGGGGGCCCAACAGATACGCAGTATTTT. Protein sequence: CASSLWGGPTDTQYF. The chain recombines TRBV11-2 with TRBJ2-3; D perhaps matches TRBD2 (7 bases). The germline V and J ends were trimmed by 2 bases and 3 bases, with 12 bases remaining between them. This CDR3 spans 15 amino acids. CDR1 is SGHAT, CDR2 FQNNGV, per germline.

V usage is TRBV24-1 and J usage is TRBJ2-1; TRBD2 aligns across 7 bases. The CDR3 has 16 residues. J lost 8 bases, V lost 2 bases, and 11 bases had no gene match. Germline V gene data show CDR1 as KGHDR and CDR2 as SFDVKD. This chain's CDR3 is CATSDSGRERGYEQFF. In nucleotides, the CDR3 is TGTGCCACCAGTGATTCGGGGCGGGAGCGTGGCTATGAGCAGTTCTTC.

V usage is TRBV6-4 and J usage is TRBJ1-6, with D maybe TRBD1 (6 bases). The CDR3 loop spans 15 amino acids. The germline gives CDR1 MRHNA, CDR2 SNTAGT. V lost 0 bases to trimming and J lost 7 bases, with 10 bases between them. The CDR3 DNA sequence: TGTGCCAGCAGTGACTCGTGGGACACCAATTCACCCCTCCACTTT. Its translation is CASSDSWDTNSPLHF.

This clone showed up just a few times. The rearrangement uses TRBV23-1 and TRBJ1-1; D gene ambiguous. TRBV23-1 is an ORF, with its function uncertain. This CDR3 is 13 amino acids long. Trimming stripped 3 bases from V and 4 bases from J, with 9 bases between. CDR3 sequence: CASSQGRGTEAFF. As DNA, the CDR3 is TGCGCCAGCAGTCAGGGTCGGGGCACTGAAGCTTTCTTT.

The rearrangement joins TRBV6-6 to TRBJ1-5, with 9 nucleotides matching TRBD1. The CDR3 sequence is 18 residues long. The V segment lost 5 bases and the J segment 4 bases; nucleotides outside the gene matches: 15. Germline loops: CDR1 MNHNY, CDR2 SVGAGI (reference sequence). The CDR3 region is CASSQPRTGDSSNQPQHF. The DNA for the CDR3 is TGTGCCAGCAGTCAACCTAGGACAGGGGATTCAAGTAATCAGCCCCAGCATTTT.

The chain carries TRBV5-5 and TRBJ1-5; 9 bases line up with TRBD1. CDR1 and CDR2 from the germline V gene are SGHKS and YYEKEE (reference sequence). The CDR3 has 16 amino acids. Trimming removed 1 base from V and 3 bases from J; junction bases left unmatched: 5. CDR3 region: CASSLSGTGNNQPQHF. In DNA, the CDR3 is TGTGCCAGCAGCTTGTCCGGGACAGGGAACAATCAGCCCCAGCATTTT.

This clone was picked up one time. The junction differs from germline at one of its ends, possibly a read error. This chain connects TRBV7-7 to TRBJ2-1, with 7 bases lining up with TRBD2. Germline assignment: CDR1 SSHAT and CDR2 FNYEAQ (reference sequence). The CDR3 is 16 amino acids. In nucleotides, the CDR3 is TGTGCTAGCACCAACCCCGATGCGGGAGCGAGGAATGAGCAGTTCTTC. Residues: CASTNPDAGARNEQFF.

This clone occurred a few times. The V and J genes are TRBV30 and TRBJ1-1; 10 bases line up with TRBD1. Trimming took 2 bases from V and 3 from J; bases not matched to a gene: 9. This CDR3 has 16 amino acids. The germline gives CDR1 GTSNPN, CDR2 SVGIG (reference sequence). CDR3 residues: CAWSRWGTGADTEAFF. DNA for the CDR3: TGTGCCTGGAGTAGGTGGGGGACAGGGGCGGACACTGAAGCTTTCTTT.

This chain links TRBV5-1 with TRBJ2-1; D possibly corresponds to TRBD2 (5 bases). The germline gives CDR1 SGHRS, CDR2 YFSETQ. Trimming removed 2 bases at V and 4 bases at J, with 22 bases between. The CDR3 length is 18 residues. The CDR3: CASSLNGGFQTTYNEQFF. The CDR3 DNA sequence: TGCGCCAGCAGCTTAAACGGAGGATTCCAGACGACGTACAATGAGCAGTTCTTC.

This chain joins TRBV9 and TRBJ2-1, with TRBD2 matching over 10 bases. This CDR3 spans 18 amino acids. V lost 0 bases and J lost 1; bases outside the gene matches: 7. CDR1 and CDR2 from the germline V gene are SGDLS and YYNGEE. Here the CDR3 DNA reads TGTGCCAGCAGCGTAGCTAGCGGGGGCCGAAAATCCTACAATGAGCAGTTCTTC. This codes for CASSVASGGRKSYNEQFF.

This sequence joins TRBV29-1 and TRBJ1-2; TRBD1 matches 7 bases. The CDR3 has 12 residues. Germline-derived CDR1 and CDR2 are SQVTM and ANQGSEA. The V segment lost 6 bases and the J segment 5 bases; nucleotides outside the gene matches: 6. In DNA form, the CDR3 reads TGCAGCGTCCCCGGGACAGCATATGGCTACACCTTC. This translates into CSVPGTAYGYTF. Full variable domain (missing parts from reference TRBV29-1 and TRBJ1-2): SAVISQKPSRDICQRGTSLTIQCQVDSQVTMMFWYRQQPGQSLTLIATANQGSEATYESGFVIDKFPISRPNLTFSTLTVSNMSPEDSSIYLCSVPGTAYGYTFGSGTRLTVV.

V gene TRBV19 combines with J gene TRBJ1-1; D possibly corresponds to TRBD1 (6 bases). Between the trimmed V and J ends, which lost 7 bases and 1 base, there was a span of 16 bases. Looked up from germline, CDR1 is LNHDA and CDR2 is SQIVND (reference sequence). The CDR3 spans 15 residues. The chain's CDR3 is CASIPPNRENTEAFF. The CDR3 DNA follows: TGTGCCAGTATTCCACCAAACAGGGAGAACACTGAAGCTTTCTTT.

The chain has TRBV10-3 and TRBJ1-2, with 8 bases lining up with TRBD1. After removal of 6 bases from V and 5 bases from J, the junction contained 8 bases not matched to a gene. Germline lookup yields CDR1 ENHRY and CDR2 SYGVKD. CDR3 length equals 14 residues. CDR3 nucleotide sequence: TGTGCCATCAGCCAAGGGACAGGTGATTATGGCTACACCTTC. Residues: CAISQGTGDYGYTF.

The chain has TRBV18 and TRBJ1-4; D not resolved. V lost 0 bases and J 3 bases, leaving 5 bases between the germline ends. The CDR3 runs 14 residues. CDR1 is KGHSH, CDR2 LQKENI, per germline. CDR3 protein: CASSPPPANEKLFF. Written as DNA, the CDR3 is TGTGCCAGCTCACCACCTCCGGCTAATGAAAAACTGTTTTTT.